A selection of T cell receptor beta chains follows, all from one sample in a study of blood T cells in healthy people across ages. One entry per CDR3 protein, called by TCRdb with MiXCR from the 5' RACE reads. The profile covers about a million distinct CDR3 sequences, with roughly 52% appearing a single time and roughly 13% taken by the ten largest. The sample consisted of blood. Receptors were obtained from a young man in good health. The CDR3 runs from the conserved cysteine through the conserved F or W. A D gene is named only where the DNA matches it firmly. Where a row states a size, it is once, few, many or the class of an expanded clone; other rows omit it.

clone size	V gene	D gene	J gene	CDR3 DNA	CDR3 protein
-	TRBV27	TRBD2	TRBJ2-1	TGTGCCAGCAGTTACGAGCGGGGGGGCTCCTACAATGAGCAGTTCTTC	CASSYERGGSYNEQFF
few	TRBV15	-	TRBJ1-5	TGTGCCACCAGCAGAGATCATAGCAATCAGCCCCAGCATTTT	CATSRDHSNQPQHF
-	TRBV20-1	TRBD1	TRBJ2-7	TGCAGTGCTAGAGGACAGGGTTTAACATACGAGCAGTACTTC	CSARGQGLTYEQYF
-	TRBV6-2/TRBV6-3	-	TRBJ1-1	TGTGCCAGCAGTTTGACAGGATATGAAGCTTTCTTT	CASSLTGYEAFF
-	TRBV20-1	TRBD2	TRBJ2-7	TGCAGTGCTAAGCGGGGGTCGTACGAGCAGTACTTC	CSAKRGSYEQYF
once	TRBV9	TRBD2	TRBJ2-1	TGTGCCAGCAGCGCCCTAGCGGGAGACGGAAATGAGCAGTTCTTC	CASSALAGDGNEQFF
-	TRBV18	TRBD2	TRBJ2-3	TGTGCCAGCTCACCAGGACTAGCGGGGGCTACGCCGTCGGGTGATACGCAGTATTTT	CASSPGLAGATPSGDTQYF
-	TRBV7-9	-	TRBJ2-5	TGTGCCAGCAGCAGAAGGGGTACCCAAGAGACCCAGTACTTC	CASSRRGTQETQYF
-	TRBV6-2/TRBV6-3	TRBD2	TRBJ2-3	TGTGCCAGCAGTTTGGTGACTAGCGCATCTAGCACAGATACGCAGTATTTT	CASSLVTSASSTDTQYF
-	TRBV5-1	-	TRBJ2-5	TGCGCCAGCAGCAGGGGGGACACCCAAGAGACCCAGTACTTC	CASSRGDTQETQYF
-	TRBV4-3	-	TRBJ1-1	TGCGCCAGCAGCCAAGGGTCTGGGGCACACACTGAAGCTTTCTTT	CASSQGSGAHTEAFF
-	TRBV5-6	TRBD2	TRBJ2-1	TGTGCCAGCAGCATTAGCGGGCTTGGAAATGAGCAGTTCTTC	CASSISGLGNEQFF
-	TRBV2	-	TRBJ2-5	TGTGCCAGCAGTGAAGCACCAGGGTTGGAAGAGACCCAGTACTTC	CASSEAPGLEETQYF
-	TRBV12-3/TRBV12-4	TRBD1	TRBJ1-5	TGTGCCAGCAGGACGGGACAGGAGAGCAATCAGCCCCAGCATTTT	CASRTGQESNQPQHF
few	TRBV5-1	-	TRBJ2-3	TGCGCCAGCAGCAAGGACAACACAGATACGCAGTATTTT	CASSKDNTDTQYF
-	TRBV6-1	-	TRBJ2-5	TGTGCCAGCACCGATATAGTATCCGGGTCGAACCTTAAAGAGACCCAGTACTTC	CASTDIVSGSNLKETQYF
few	TRBV6-6	-	TRBJ1-5	TGTGCCAGCACCCCGGACGGCGCTCGGCAGCCCCAGCATTTT	CASTPDGARQPQHF
-	TRBV5-1	TRBD2	TRBJ2-1	TGCGCCAGCAGCTGGGGAGGGACTAGCGGGGACAATGAGCAGTTCTTC	CASSWGGTSGDNEQFF
-	TRBV10-3	TRBD2	TRBJ2-7	TGTGCCATCAGTGATAGCGGGGCTGCCAAGTACGAGCAGTACTTC	CAISDSGAAKYEQYF
-	TRBV11-2	TRBD1	TRBJ2-1	TGTGCCAGCAGCTTAGGGACAGGGAGAATGGATGAGCAGTTCTTC	CASSLGTGRMDEQFF
-	TRBV6-5	-	TRBJ1-1	TGTGCCAGCGGTATTTATCGGGGGGCGGGTGAAGCTTTCTTT	CASGIYRGAGEAFF
once	TRBV20-1	-	TRBJ2-4	TGCAGTGCGCCCCCTGGGCGGGGCTTGGCCAAAAACATTCAGTACTTC	CSAPPGRGLAKNIQYF
-	TRBV9	TRBD2	TRBJ2-2	TGTGCCAGCAGCACAGGGATACTAGCGGGGGGCCCGAACACCGGGGAGCTGTTTTTT	CASSTGILAGGPNTGELFF
-	TRBV28	TRBD1	TRBJ1-1	TGTGCCAGCAGCGTTCCAGACAGGGGAGGTGAAGCTTTCTTT	CASSVPDRGGEAFF
-	TRBV5-1	-	TRBJ2-1	TGCGCCAACAGCTTCCCCCTGACAGATCGGACGTGGAATGAGCAGTTCTTC	CANSFPLTDRTWNEQFF
-	TRBV27	-	TRBJ2-1	TGTGCCAGCAGTTCCGGGAACTCCTACAATGAGCAGTTCTTC	CASSSGNSYNEQFF
-	TRBV20-1	-	TRBJ2-7	TGCAGTGCTAGAGATCCCCTGGTTTCCTACGAGCAGTACTTC	CSARDPLVSYEQYF
-	TRBV6-6	-	TRBJ2-7	TGTGCCAGCACCCCTAGCACCTCCTACGAGCAGTACTTC	CASTPSTSYEQYF
-	TRBV10-3	-	TRBJ2-5	TGTGCCATCAGGAGCGAGACTAGACAAGAGACCCAGTACTTC	CAIRSETRQETQYF
-	TRBV27	-	TRBJ1-5	TGTGCCAGCAGTTTGAGGGATGGGAGCAATCAGCCCCAGCATTTT	CASSLRDGSNQPQHF
-	TRBV20-1	-	TRBJ2-3	TGCAGTGCTCACCAGGGGGGCCCGACAGATACGCAGTATTTT	CSAHQGGPTDTQYF
-	TRBV9	-	TRBJ2-1	TGTGCCAGCAGCCCCAGGTTCGCTGGAACCAACAATGAGCAGTTCTTC	CASSPRFAGTNNEQFF
few	TRBV21-1	-	TRBJ1-2	TGTGCCAGCAGGCGGAGGGGCTACACCTTC	CASRRRGYTF
-	TRBV10-3	TRBD1	TRBJ1-2	TGTGCCATCAGTGAGTCCCGGACAGGGGACTATGGCTACACCTTC	CAISESRTGDYGYTF
-	TRBV20-1	TRBD2	TRBJ2-1	TGCAGTGCTAGCGCGGGGGGGCTCTGGGATGAGCAGTTCTTC	CSASAGGLWDEQFF
-	TRBV20-1	TRBD2	TRBJ2-5	TGCAGTGCTAGGGGAGCGGGGGGGACAATAAATGAGCAGTACTTC	CSARGAGGTINEQYF
few	TRBV20-1	-	TRBJ1-4	TGCAGCACTATAACAACAGGACCAACTAATGAAAAACTGTTTTTT	CSTITTGPTNEKLFF
many	TRBV4-2	-	TRBJ2-7	TGTGCCAGCAGCCAGCATAGCGGAGGTGAGCAGTACTTC	CASSQHSGGEQYF
many	TRBV7-2	TRBD2	TRBJ2-1	TGTGCCAGCTCGCTAGCGGGGGACAATGAGCAGTTCTTC	CASSLAGDNEQFF
many	TRBV28	-	TRBJ2-7	TGTGCCAGCAGCTTCAGTGGGCCCTACGAGCAGTACTTC	CASSFSGPYEQYF
-	TRBV12-3/TRBV12-4	-	TRBJ1-2	TGTGCCAGCAGTTTTATCGGCAGGGCTAGCTACACCTTC	CASSFIGRASYTF
-	TRBV30	-	TRBJ1-4	TGTGCCTGGAGTGGGCCATCTAATGAAAAACTGTTTTTT	CAWSGPSNEKLFF
-	TRBV7-2	-	TRBJ2-7	TGTGCCAGCAGCTTGACCATCGGCTACGAGCAGTACTTC	CASSLTIGYEQYF
-	TRBV6-2/TRBV6-3	TRBD1	TRBJ1-1	TGTGCCAGCAGCCACGGACAGGGTGGAGGGAAAGCTTTCTTT	CASSHGQGGGKAFF
-	TRBV10-3	-	TRBJ2-7	TGTGCCATCAGTGAGTCTCACGGATTGACCTACGAGCAGTACTTC	CAISESHGLTYEQYF
-	TRBV20-1	-	TRBJ2-3	TGCAGTGCTAGAGGGGAGACGGCTGGGGTAGATACGCAGTATTTT	CSARGETAGVDTQYF
-	TRBV4-2	-	TRBJ1-1	TGTGCCAGCAGCCAAGATCGCAGCCTACCTAACCATTTCTTT	CASSQDRSLPNHFF
-	TRBV27	-	TRBJ2-1	TGTGCCAGCAGTCCCCGTAGGGGGGGGAGCTCCTACAATGAGCAGTTCTTC	CASSPRRGGSSYNEQFF
once	TRBV5-1	-	TRBJ2-3	TGCGCCAGCAGCAAACCGACGCAGGACGGGGGCGCAGATACGCAGTATTTT	CASSKPTQDGGADTQYF
few	TRBV27	TRBD1	TRBJ2-1	TGTGCCAGCACTACTGGGACAGAGAGGGAGCAGTTCTTC	CASTTGTEREQFF
few	TRBV27	TRBD1	TRBJ1-2	TGTGCCAGCAGTCCCAGGGGGGTCAACTATGGCTACACCTTC	CASSPRGVNYGYTF
-	TRBV7-9	-	TRBJ2-7	TGTGCCGGCAGCTTATTTGCGTGGGAGCAGTACTTC	CAGSLFAWEQYF
-	TRBV20-1	-	TRBJ2-1	TGCAGTGCTAGAGGGGTGGGGCTCACCTACAATGAGCAGTTCTTC	CSARGVGLTYNEQFF
-	TRBV20-1	-	TRBJ2-1	TGCAGTGCTGCCACAGGGTTTGGAGAGACCCAGTTCTTC	CSAATGFGETQFF
-	TRBV4-1	TRBD1	TRBJ1-1	TGCGCCAGCAGCCCGATGTGGACAGGGGTAAGGAACACTGAAGCTTTCTTT	CASSPMWTGVRNTEAFF
few	TRBV29-1	-	TRBJ2-3	TGCAGCGTTGGCCGGGATAGCACAGATACGCAGTATTTT	CSVGRDSTDTQYF
-	TRBV20-1	TRBD1	TRBJ2-3	TGCAGTGCTAGAGATCTAAGGGGGCTGGGCACAGATACGCAGTATTTT	CSARDLRGLGTDTQYF